These T cell receptor beta chains were read from a single sample in a study of blood T cell repertoires in COVID-19. Sequencing was performed with immunoSEQ multiplex PCR; in TCRdb, only in-frame clones are kept and a portion is missing. The sample lists some 150,000 clones; 80% to 90% were seen once. Sequenced sample: PBMCs or T cells enriched from blood (not recorded which). These receptors came from a man in his forties or fifties who had recovered from COVID-19. CDR3s include the opening cysteine and the closing phenylalanine or tryptophan. A D gene is named only where the DNA matches it firmly. Clone size is not always given. Where it is, it says once, few, many or a class for expanded clones.

cdr3_length | j_call | v_call | d_call | clone_size | cdr3_aa | cdr3_nt
15 | TRBJ2-7 | TRBV27 | TRBD2 | - | CASSFRGLAGDEQYF | TGTGCCAGCAGTTTCAGGGGTCTAGCGGGAGATGAGCAGTACTTC
14 | TRBJ2-4 | TRBV5-1 | - | - | CASSMDTSKNIQYF | TGCGCCAGCAGTATGGACACCTCCAAAAACATTCAGTACTTC
12 | TRBJ2-7 | TRBV12-3/TRBV12-4 | - | - | CASSLTDYEQYF | TGTGCCAGCAGTCTGACAGACTACGAGCAGTACTTC
16 | TRBJ2-3 | TRBV6-1 | - | few | CASSEPVVVSTDTQYF | TGTGCCAGCAGTGAACCGGTCGTGGTTAGCACAGATACGCAGTATTTT
13 | TRBJ1-1 | TRBV5-1 | TRBD1 | once | CASSGDRGTEAFF | TGCGCCAGCAGCGGGGACAGGGGCACTGAAGCTTTCTTT
16 | TRBJ2-7 | TRBV10-3 | TRBD1 | few | CAISELTGQGAREQYF | TGTGCCATCAGTGAGCTAACGGGACAGGGGGCGCGAGAGCAGTACTTC
13 | TRBJ1-1 | TRBV3-1/TRBV3-2 | - | - | CASSQDPRAKAFF | TGTGCCAGCAGCCAAGATCCCAGGGCAAAAGCTTTCTTT
15 | TRBJ2-2 | TRBV11-2 | - | - | CASSPVQGNTGELFF | TGTGCCAGCAGCCCCGTACAGGGTAACACCGGGGAGCTGTTTTTT
13 | TRBJ1-2 | TRBV5-1 | TRBD1 | - | CASSEQGHYGYTF | TGCGCCAGCAGCGAACAGGGGCACTATGGCTACACCTTC
17 | TRBJ1-1 | TRBV4-3 | - | - | CASSQDRVRNMNTEAFF | TGCGCCAGCAGCCAAGACAGGGTGAGAAACATGAACACTGAAGCTTTCTTT
15 | TRBJ1-5 | TRBV19 | - | - | CASSIVAGSNQPQHF | TGTGCCAGTAGTATAGTTGCAGGGAGCAATCAGCCCCAGCATTTT
17 | TRBJ2-4 | TRBV5-6 | TRBD1 | - | CASSLGTGSWTKNIQYF | TGTGCCAGCAGCTTGGGGACAGGTTCGTGGACCAAAAACATTCAGTACTTC
14 | TRBJ1-2 | TRBV6-6 | - | - | CASSIPDAHYGYTF | TGTGCCAGCAGTATACCTGATGCGCACTATGGCTACACCTTC
13 | TRBJ1-2 | TRBV6-2/TRBV6-3 | TRBD1 | - | CASSPRQGGGYTF | TGTGCCAGCAGTCCCCGACAGGGGGGAGGCTACACCTTC
17 | TRBJ2-1 | TRBV28 | TRBD1 | - | CASSPARQGATYNEQFF | TGTGCCAGCAGTCCGGCTAGACAGGGGGCGACCTACAATGAGCAGTTCTTC
15 | TRBJ2-5 | TRBV19 | TRBD1 | - | CASSSRDRGKETQYF | TGTGCCAGTAGTAGCCGGGACAGGGGAAAAGAGACCCAGTACTTC
13 | TRBJ2-7 | TRBV6-5 | - | once | CASSYFRGYEQYF | TGTGCCAGCAGTTACTTCAGGGGCTACGAGCAGTACTTC
12 | TRBJ1-4 | TRBV28 | - | - | CATTSYSEKLFF | TGTGCCACTACCTCATACAGTGAAAAACTGTTTTTT